A single sample gave rise to the 10 T cell receptor beta chains below, sequenced in a study of T cell clonality in common variable immunodeficiency. Findings and caveats of the study: Fewer deletions and N-nucleotide insertions were reportedly seen in common variable immunodeficiency TCR beta sequences.

The protocol was immunoSEQ multiplex PCR, while the TCRdb copy is restricted to in-frame clones and leaves out a portion. In total the sample includes some 19,000 clones, none of them seen once. No antigen has been assigned to these receptors. The sample was peripheral blood mononuclear cells. These receptors were taken from a human donor with common variable immunodeficiency.

On this clone itself: The DNA ends 3 residues before the CDR3 does, and the rest of the CDR3 is filled in from the germline J gene. J is TRBJ1-5 and V is TRBV30; weak D call: TRBD1 (5 bases). This CDR3 comprises 15 residues. V lost 5 bases and J lost 1, with 15 bases in between. Germline assignment: CDR1 GTSNPN and CDR2 SVGIG (reference sequence). CDR3 DNA (partial): TGTGCCTGGGCTAAGGGGTATACAAGCAATCAGCCC. Protein product: CAWAKGYTSNQP. The whole CDR3 sequence reads CAWAKGYTSNQPQHF. The whole variable domain, remainder taken from reference TRBV30 and TRBJ1-5, is SQTIHQWPATLVQPVGSPLSLECTVEGTSNPNLYWYRQAAGRGLQLLFYSVGIGQISSEVPQNLSASRPQDRQFILSSKKLLLSDSGFYLCAWAKGYTSNQPQHFGDGTRLSIL.

Comment on this clone: From the germline J gene comes the end of the CDR3, since the read stops 3 residues before it. This chain links TRBV19 with TRBJ1-5, with D unclear. This CDR3 is 12 amino acids long. V was shortened by 5 bases and J by 0 bases, with 2 bases between the two germline ends. The germline CDR1 and CDR2 sequences are LNHDA and SQIVND (reference sequence). The CDR3 bases that were read are TGTGCCAGTAGTCATAGCAATCAGCCC. Encoded protein: CASSHSNQP. The CDR3, in full, reads CASSHSNQPQHF.

In regard to this clone: Read data end 3 residues before the CDR3 end; the end is taken from the germline J gene. The V gene is TRBV6-2 or TRBV6-3, the J gene TRBJ2-7; D not certain. The CDR3 spans 12 residues. The V gene's germline CDR1 is MNHEY and CDR2 SVGEGT. Trimming cost V 2 bases and J 4 bases, with 6 bases left between them. The CDR3 protein is CASSYPQYEQYF. The sequenced part of the CDR3 DNA is TGTGCCAGCAGTTACCCACAGTACGAG.

CDR3 DNA (partial): TGTGCCAGCAGCACCGGACAGGCGGGGACTGAA. Its translation: CASSTGQAGTE. The entire CDR3 sequence reads CASSTGQAGTEAFF. The chain recombines TRBV11-3 with TRBJ1-1; 7 bases map to TRBD1. With the read ending 3 residues before the CDR3 end, the germline J gene is used to fill in that end. Germline V CDR1 and CDR2: SGHNT, YENEEA. J lost 5 bases, V lost 5 bases, and 8 bases had no gene match. This CDR3 is built from 14 residues. Full variable domain (outside the CDR3, taken from reference TRBV11-3 and TRBJ1-1): EAGVVQSPRYKIIEKKQPVAFWCNPISGHNTLYWYLQNLGQGPELLIRYENEEAVDDSQLPKDRFSAERLKGVDSTLKIQPAELGDSAVYLCASSTGQAGTEAFFGQGTRLTVV.

This clone has more than one count but fewer than ten. The CDR3 end falls 3 residues outside the read, so it is completed with the germline J gene. The rearrangement uses TRBV20-1 and TRBJ1-5; unclear D gene. V lost 0 bases and J lost 4, with 16 bases in between. Germline V gives CDR1 DFQATT, CDR2 SNEGSKA (reference sequence). The length of the CDR3 is 16 residues. Partial CDR3 DNA: TGCAGTGCTAGAGACTACCGCGGGAGCCCGAATCAGCCC. This translates into CSARDYRGSPNQP. The whole CDR3 protein is CSARDYRGSPNQPQHF.

This clone appeared many times. The read is 3 residues too short to cover the CDR3 end, so that end is filled in from the germline J gene. V usage is TRBV7-2 and J usage is TRBJ2-7, with 7 bases fitting TRBD1. The CDR3 sequence is 13 residues long. The V gene's germline CDR1 is SGHTA and CDR2 FQGNSA. J lost 3 bases, V lost 5 bases, and 4 bases had no gene match. CDR3 DNA, as far as it was read: TGTGCCAGCAGCCGAACAGGGGTCTACGAG. This encodes CASSRTGVYE. The entire CDR3 is CASSRTGVYEQYF. Full variable domain (missing parts from reference TRBV7-2 and TRBJ2-7): GAGVSQSPSNKVTEKGKDVELRCDPISGHTALYWYRQSLGQGLEFLIYFQGNSAPDKSGLPSDRFSAERTGGSVSTLTIQRTQQEDSAVYLCASSRTGVYEQYFGPGTRLTVT.

This clone was picked up a small number of times. The read gets to within 3 residues of the CDR3 end, and the germline J gene fills in the rest. The chain couples TRBV7-6 to TRBJ2-1; possibly TRBD2 for D (6 bases). V shed 0 bases and J shed 3 bases, with 9 bases lying between them. Germline assignment: CDR1 SGHVS and CDR2 FNYEAQ. The CDR3 sequence is 15 residues long. Partial CDR3 DNA: TGTGCCAGCAGCTTAGCGCCCGGGGGCTACAATGAG. Translation gives CASSLAPGGYNE. The full CDR3 protein is CASSLAPGGYNEQFF.

This clone was picked up a small number of times. The read ends 3 residues before the CDR3 terminus; that terminus is restored from the germline J gene. The V call is TRBV7-9, the J call TRBJ2-7, with 9 bases fitting TRBD1. Losses at the gene ends were 4 bases for V and 3 bases for J; bases not matched to a gene: 4. The germline gives CDR1 SEHNR, CDR2 FQNEAQ (reference sequence). The CDR3 length is 14 residues. CDR3 residues: CASSSDRGIYEQYF. The covered CDR3 bases are TGTGCCAGCAGCTCTGACAGGGGGATCTACGAG.

This clone was seen a few times. Read sequence stops 3 residues before the CDR3 end, and the germline J gene provides the missing end. The gene calls are TRBV19 and TRBJ2-3, with D possibly being TRBD1 (6 bases). Trimming stripped 3 bases from V and 2 bases from J, with 12 bases between. Germline V gives CDR1 LNHDA, CDR2 SQIVND (reference sequence). The CDR3 totals 15 residues. CDR3 loop: CASSIRPGATDTQYF. CDR3 DNA (partial): TGTGCCAGTAGTATTCGGCCAGGGGCCACAGATACG.

Concerning this clone: Read data end 3 residues before the CDR3 end; the end is taken from the germline J gene. The chain recombines TRBV2 with TRBJ2-3; a weak D match, TRBD1 (5 bases). The length of the CDR3 is 14 residues. V lost 2 bases and J lost 4, with 10 bases in between. Germline CDR1 reads SNHLY; CDR2 reads FYNNEI. The CDR3 sequence: CASSERGFADTQYF. CDR3 bases read: TGTGCCAGCAGTGAAAGGGGATTTGCAGATACG.